This T cell receptor (beta chain) is from a study of blood T cell repertoires in COVID-19. Across the whole study: Sample material is recorded as cDNA or gDNA derived from T cells, B-cell-depleted T cells, or PBMCs.

This clone was counted once. Recruited during active infection, patients (from Seattle) were subsequently followed longitudinally. Germline CDR1 SGHAT, CDR2 FQNNGV. The V gene end was trimmed by 5 bases and the J gene end by 4 bases; junction bases not matched to a gene: 5. The CDR3 runs 15 residues. Authors' data handling: Scientists estimated how many nucleated cells there were by amplifying reference gene primers. The method was immunoSEQ multiplex PCR; TCRdb's version includes in-frame clones alone and lacks a portion of them. V, J and clone size are taken as reported in that table, and D and trimming were inferred from the DNA itself. The sample records roughly 200,000 clones, about 81% being singletons.

This receptor was taken from a woman at least 80 years old with COVID-19, enrolled during active disease. V gene TRBV11-2 combines with J gene TRBJ1-6, with TRBD1 identical over 7 bases. Sample: peripheral blood. CDR3: CASSPEGAYNSPLHF. DNA for the CDR3: TGTGCCAGCAGCCCAGAGGGGGCTTATAATTCACCCCTCCACTTT. Full variable domain (outside the CDR3, taken from reference TRBV11-2 and TRBJ1-6): EAGVAQSPRYKIIEKRQSVAFWCNPISGHATLYWYQQILGQGPKLLIQFQNNGVVDDSQLPKDRFSAERLKGVDSTLKIQPAKLEDSAVYLCASSPEGAYNSPLHFGNGTRLTVT.